This T cell receptor beta chain is drawn from a study of shared clonotypes between healthy human individuals. Whole-study results and caveats: Non-shared clonotypes were found to have lower generation probabilities than the clonotypes that were shared by all four of the sorted-subset donors.

Produced via immunoSEQ multiplex PCR; TCRdb's table is partial and in-frame only. In the table there are millions of clones, over 85% of which are singletons. CDR3 size: 14 residues. CDR1 and CDR2 from the germline V gene are MNHEY and SMNVEV (reference sequence). With V trimmed by 2 bases and J by 9 bases, 3 bases remained unmatched. To note about this clone: Its antigen remains unidentified.

This clonotype was sampled from a man in his late teens or twenties in good health. Sequencing was done on a sample of naive CD4+ T cells sorted from blood. As to subset: CD45RA+ positively selected. V and J are TRBV27 and TRBJ1-6; 8 nucleotides line up with TRBD1. The CDR3 protein is CASSLGQGRSPLHF. DNA of the CDR3: TGTGCCAGCAGTTTAGGACAGGGCCGTTCACCCCTCCACTTT.